This entry lists 27 T cell receptor beta chains sequenced from one sample in a study of cytomegalovirus exposure and HLA in healthy donors. Primers: 60 Vbeta forward and 13 Jbeta reverse. Data came from immunoSEQ multiplex PCR; TCRdb stores just in-frame clones and leaves some out. The sample holds just over 150,000 clones. The sample consisted of PBMCs. The receptors were sampled from a woman aged 60-75 years in good health and CMV-seronegative.

The chain uses TRBV20-1 and TRBJ1-2; perhaps TRBD1 as D (5 bases). Germline V gene data show CDR1 as DFQATT and CDR2 as SNEGSKA (reference sequence). This CDR3 region has 11 residues. V was trimmed by 8 bases and J by 5 bases, leaving 12 bases between them. The CDR3 loop reads CSTQGWYGYTF. In DNA, the CDR3 is TGCAGTACCCAGGGATGGTATGGCTACACCTTC.

The chain uses TRBV11-1 and TRBJ2-4; TRBD1 is a possible D gene (5 bases). CDR3 length: 16 residues. V dropped 5 bases and J dropped 0 bases, with 14 bases sitting between them. Per the germline V gene, CDR1 is SGHAT and CDR2 is FQDESV (reference sequence). The CDR3 bases are TGTGCCAGCAGCCCAGGGATATGGGGAGCCAAAAACATTCAGTACTTC. As protein: CASSPGIWGAKNIQYF.

The chain combines TRBV7-2 with TRBJ1-1, with D possibly matching TRBD1 (6 bases). The CDR3 contains 13 residues. CDR1 is SGHTA, CDR2 FQGNSA, per germline. Trimming removed 4 bases at V and 5 bases at J, with 11 bases between. This chain's CDR3 is CASSSERGTEAFF. CDR3 nucleotides: TGTGCCAGCAGCTCAGAGAGGGGGACTGAAGCTTTCTTT.

This chain joins TRBV7-2 and TRBJ1-2; 8 bases line up with TRBD1. The CDR3 sequence is 14 residues long. Germline CDR1 is SGHTA and CDR2 is FQGNSA. With V trimmed by 3 bases and J by 7 bases, 7 bases remained unmatched. CDR3: CASSFRQGKGGYTF. CDR3 nucleotides: TGTGCCAGCAGCTTCAGACAGGGGAAGGGTGGCTACACCTTC.

The chain has TRBV27 and TRBJ2-5, with D possibly TRBD2 on 6 matching bases. The CDR3 covers 14 residues. CDR1 MNHEY and CDR2 SMNVEV come from the germline V gene (reference sequence). Trimming shortened V by 4 bases and J by 5 bases, and 14 bases separated the two germline ends. CDR3 residues: CASSWRGFSETQYF. The CDR3 DNA reads TGTGCCAGCAGTTGGCGGGGCTTCTCGGAGACCCAGTACTTC.

The chain recombines TRBV5-1 with TRBJ2-1; D possibly corresponds to TRBD1 (7 bases). Germline V gene lookup returns CDR1 SGHRS and CDR2 YFSETQ. CDR3 length: 17 amino acids. V was pared by 3 bases and J by 5 bases, with 21 bases between. The CDR3 is CASSSATGAGSNNEQFF. The CDR3, as DNA: TGCGCCAGCAGCTCGGCCACAGGGGCGGGGAGTAACAATGAGCAGTTCTTC.

The V gene is TRBV7-3, the J gene TRBJ2-7, with no clear D. There are 13 residues in the CDR3. In germline, CDR1 is SGHTA, CDR2 FQGTGA. Trimming took off 5 bases at V and 2 bases at J, with 10 bases between the two ends. In nucleotides, the CDR3 is TGTGCCAGCAGCCCCCCAGGTACCTACGAGCAGTACTTC. It encodes CASSPPGTYEQYF.

The gene calls are TRBV29-1 and TRBJ1-5, with no clear D. CDR3 size: 11 residues. Germline assignment: CDR1 SQVTM and CDR2 ANQGSEA. With 7 bases removed from V and 7 bases from J, the gap between germline ends came to 11 bases. The CDR3 region is CSAPRIQPQHF. Here the CDR3 DNA reads TGCAGCGCTCCTAGGATACAGCCCCAGCATTTT.

The chain has TRBV10-2 and TRBJ2-7; the match to TRBD2 covers 10 bases. CDR3 size: 16 residues. V was pared by 4 bases and J by 2 bases, with 8 bases of the junction left unmatched. Germline V gene data show CDR1 as WSHSY and CDR2 as SAAADI. DNA of the CDR3: TGCGCCAGCAGTGCAGCGGGAGGGCTCCGGCCCTACGAGCAGTACTTC. Its protein is CASSAAGGLRPYEQYF.

Points on this clone: Other DNA sequences in the sample encode the same CDR3. V gene TRBV5-1 combines with J gene TRBJ2-7, with D maybe TRBD2 (6 bases). Germline assignment: CDR1 SGHRS and CDR2 YFSETQ. V lost 0 bases, J lost 0 bases, and 10 bases lay in between. The CDR3 contains 15 residues. The DNA of the CDR3 is TGCGCCAGCAGCTTGGTGGCGGGGAGCTCCTACGAGCAGTACTTC. It codes for CASSLVAGSSYEQYF.

This rearrangement joins TRBV7-8 to TRBJ1-1; 8 bases map to TRBD1. Germline lookup yields CDR1 SGHVS and CDR2 FQNEAQ. V lost 5 bases, J lost 3 bases, and 11 bases stayed unmatched. The CDR3 has 16 amino acids. CDR3 DNA sequence: TGTGCCAGCAGCCATATACAGGGGGGAGACTACACTGAAGCTTTCTTT. Translation gives CASSHIQGGDYTEAFF.

The CDR3 loop reads CSVEPSGGIGDTQYF. CDR3 DNA: TGCAGCGTTGAACCTAGCGGGGGGATCGGAGATACGCAGTATTTT. The chain employs TRBV29-1 and TRBJ2-3; the match to TRBD2 covers 11 bases. Trimming took 2 bases from V and 5 from J; bases not matched to a gene: 6. CDR1 and CDR2 from the germline V gene are SQVTM and ANQGSEA. CDR3 length: 15 residues.

The V gene is TRBV7-6, the J gene TRBJ2-1; D gene uncertain. CDR3 length equals 12 residues. V gave up 2 bases and J gave up 9 bases, with 8 bases separating them. CDR1 and CDR2 from the germline V gene are SGHVS and FNYEAQ. CDR3 nucleotide sequence: TGTGCCAGCAGCTTATTGCGGAGTGAGCAGTTCTTC. Its translation: CASSLLRSEQFF.

The genes are TRBV12-5 and TRBJ2-2; 10 positions match TRBD2. CDR3 length: 17 amino acids. Germline V gene data show CDR1 as LGHNT and CDR2 as FRNRAP. The ends lost 2 bases at V and 1 base at J; junction bases unmatched: 4. The CDR3 here is CASGLKSGGVNTGELFF. DNA of the CDR3: TGTGCTAGTGGTTTGAAAAGCGGGGGGGTGAACACCGGGGAGCTGTTTTTT.

The chain carries TRBV10-3 and TRBJ2-2; D gene unclear. The CDR3 sequence is 12 residues long. Per the germline V gene, CDR1 is ENHRY and CDR2 is SYGVKD. Trimming removed 3 bases from V and 6 bases from J, with 5 bases in between. CDR3 in amino acids: CAISDLAGELFF. CDR3 nucleotide sequence: TGTGCCATCAGTGATTTAGCCGGGGAGCTGTTTTTT.

V gene TRBV9 combines with J gene TRBJ2-1, with TRBD2 matching over 7 bases. V shed 1 base and J 7 bases; nucleotides not matched to a gene: 5. The CDR3 is made up of 14 amino acids. Germline V gene data show CDR1 as SGDLS and CDR2 as YYNGEE. The CDR3 sequence: CASSVTGGTNEQFF. The CDR3 DNA is TGTGCCAGCAGCGTAACGGGGGGAACTAATGAGCAGTTCTTC.

Comment on this clone: This specimen includes other DNA sequences encoding the same CDR3. The chain links TRBV7-9 to TRBJ2-1; D is perhaps TRBD2 (5 bases). Germline V CDR1 and CDR2: SEHNR, FQNEAQ (reference sequence). The length of the CDR3 is 13 residues. Trimming took off 4 bases at V and 1 base at J, with 5 bases between the two ends. The CDR3 region has the DNA TGTGCCAGCAGCTCGGGATCCTACAATGAGCAGTTCTTC. Its translation is CASSSGSYNEQFF. Drawing the rest from reference TRBV7-9 and TRBJ2-1, the complete variable domain is DTGVSQNPRHKITKRGQNVTFRCDPISEHNRLYWYRQTLGQGPEFLTYFQNEAQLEKSRLLSDRFSAERPKGSFSTLEIQRTEQGDSAMYLCASSSGSYNEQFFGPGTRLTVL.

The CDR3: CASSLGTVGSYGYTF. In DNA, the CDR3 is TGTGCCAGCAGCTTAGGGACGGTCGGGAGCTATGGCTACACCTTC. This chain uses TRBV7-8 with TRBJ1-2; D is unresolved. The V gene lost 1 base and the J gene lost 4 bases, with 13 bases spanning the gap. Germline lookup yields CDR1 SGHVS and CDR2 FQNEAQ. CDR3 length: 15 amino acids.

The CDR3 DNA is TGTGCCAGCACCTTGAGGCTGGGTGGCTACACCTTC. Protein sequence: CASTLRLGGYTF. This chain links TRBV28 with TRBJ1-2; D is undetermined. Germline CDR1 reads MDHEN; CDR2 reads SYDVKM. The CDR3 runs 12 residues. Between the trimmed V and J ends, which lost 7 bases and 7 bases, there was a span of 13 bases.

The J gene is TRBJ1-2, the V gene TRBV10-3; 8 nucleotides align to TRBD1. The trim removed 11 bases at V and 6 bases at J, leaving 5 bases unmatched. CDR3 length equals 11 residues. Germline V lookup: CDR1 ENHRY, CDR2 SYGVKD. In DNA form, the CDR3 reads TGTGCCTCCACGACAGGGGATGGCTACACCTTC. This gives the protein CASTTGDGYTF.

V and J are TRBV21-1 and TRBJ2-2; TRBD2, as called in the table, went unchecked against the DNA. TRBV21-1 is listed as a pseudogene. The CDR3 has 19 amino acids. This CDR3 reads CASSKVWEPSGSRTGELFF. CDR3 bases: TGTGCCAGCAGCAAAGTTTGGGAGCCTAGCGGGAGTAGGACCGGGGAGCTGTTTTTT.

This chain's CDR3 is CASSRTSGGYQETQYF. CDR3 DNA sequence: TGTGCCAGCAGCCGGACTAGCGGGGGGTACCAAGAGACCCAGTACTTC. The gene calls are TRBV7-6 and TRBJ2-5; the match to TRBD2 covers 14 bases. Germline lookup yields CDR1 SGHVS and CDR2 FNYEAQ. The CDR3 loop spans 16 amino acids. Trimming at V came to 5 bases and at J to 0 bases, leaving 2 bases not matched to a gene.

V is TRBV19 and J is TRBJ2-2; weak D call: TRBD1 (5 bases). The V end was cut by 3 bases, the J end by 10 bases, with 18 bases between. There are 15 residues in the CDR3. The germline V gene encodes CDR1 LNHDA and CDR2 SQIVND (reference sequence). CDR3 bases: TGTGCCAGTAGTATTAGTCAGGGTTTTTTAAAGGAGCTGTTTTTT. It specifies CASSISQGFLKELFF. Filled out from reference TRBV19 and TRBJ2-2, the complete variable domain reads DGGITQSPKYLFRKEGQNVTLSCEQNLNHDAMYWYRQDPGQGLRLIYYSQIVNDFQKGDIAEGYSVSREKKESFPLTVTSAQKNPTAFYLCASSISQGFLKELFFGEGSRLTVL.

This rearrangement joins TRBV6-1 to TRBJ2-5, with 9 bases aligning to TRBD1. Judging by the DNA end, TRBJ2-7 fits better; the J call may be wrong. Germline V gene sequence: CDR1 MNHNS, CDR2 SASEGT. The CDR3 extends over 15 amino acids. CDR3 amino acids: CASSEAGTGSYEQYF. The CDR3 bases are TGTGCCAGCAGTGAAGCCGGGACAGGGTCCTACGAGCAGTACTTC.

This chain links TRBV18 with TRBJ2-7, with 7 positions matching TRBD2. Unmatched junction bases numbered 25, after V lost 6 bases and J lost 2 bases. Germline loops: CDR1 KGHSH, CDR2 LQKENI. This CDR3 comprises 20 residues. The CDR3 protein is CASSSIFKAWEGGSPYEQYF. The CDR3, as DNA: TGTGCCAGCTCTTCGATCTTCAAAGCTTGGGAGGGAGGATCCCCCTACGAGCAGTACTTC.

V is TRBV5-4 and J is TRBJ2-1; no clear D gene. V lost 0 bases to trimming and J lost 7 bases, with 17 bases between them. The length of the CDR3 is 16 residues. Germline V gives CDR1 SGHNT, CDR2 YYREEE (reference sequence). CDR3: CASSLGGLRARNEQFF. The CDR3 bases are TGTGCCAGCAGCTTGGGAGGTTTGCGCGCAAGAAATGAGCAGTTCTTC.

The rearrangement links TRBV5-1 to TRBJ2-7; 8 nucleotides line up with TRBD1. CDR1 is SGHRS, CDR2 YFSETQ, per germline. The CDR3 is 13 residues long. With V trimmed by 7 bases and J by 5 bases, 8 bases remained unmatched. The CDR3 DNA follows: TGCGCCAGCCTGGGACAGGACGGGGACGAGCAGTACTTC. Translated, it gives CASLGQDGDEQYF.